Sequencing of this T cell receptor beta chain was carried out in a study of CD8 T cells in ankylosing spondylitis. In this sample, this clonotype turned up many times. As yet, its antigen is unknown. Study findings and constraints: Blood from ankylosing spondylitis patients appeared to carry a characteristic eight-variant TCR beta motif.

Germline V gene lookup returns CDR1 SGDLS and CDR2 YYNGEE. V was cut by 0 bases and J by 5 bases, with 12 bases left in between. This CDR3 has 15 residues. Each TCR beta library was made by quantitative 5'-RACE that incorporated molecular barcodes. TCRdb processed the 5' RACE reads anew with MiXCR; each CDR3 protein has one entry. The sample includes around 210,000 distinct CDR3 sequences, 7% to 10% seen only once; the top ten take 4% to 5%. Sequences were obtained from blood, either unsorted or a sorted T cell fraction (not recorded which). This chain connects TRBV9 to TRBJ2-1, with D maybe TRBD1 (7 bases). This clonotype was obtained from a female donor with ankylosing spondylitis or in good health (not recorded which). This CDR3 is CASSVGRGANNEQFF. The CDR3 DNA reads TGTGCCAGCAGCGTAGGCAGGGGGGCCAACAATGAGCAGTTCTTC.